What follows are 20 T cell receptor beta chains derived from one specimen sequenced in a study of OX40 agonist ivuxolimab in advanced cancers. The library was built by means of the immunoSEQ multiplex PCR assay. Sourced from immuneACCESS, this table was stored by TCRdb with only in-frame sequences that have V and J called. A share of the clones is absent; for the studies checked, an unresolved V gene accounts for under half, and the remainder has no known explanation. The sample table lists tens of thousands of clones, 85% to 95% of them with a count of one. Of the sample, around 5.9% falls within the top ten clones. This specimen was CD4+ or CD8+ T cells sorted from blood, taken in a trial of the OX40 agonist ivuxolimab. These receptors were collected from an adult with an advanced solid tumor such as melanoma, head and neck, liver or kidney cancer.

The chain employs TRBV28 and TRBJ2-2, with 7 bases lining up with TRBD2. Trimming removed 5 bases from V and 9 bases from J; junction bases left unmatched: 3. Germline assignment: CDR1 MDHEN and CDR2 SYDVKM. This CDR3 is 12 amino acids long. DNA of the CDR3: TGTGCCAGCAGTAGACTAGCCCGGGAGCTGTTTTTT. It yields the protein CASSRLARELFF.

This clone was recorded once. The chain uses TRBV9 and TRBJ2-3, with D perhaps being TRBD1 or TRBD2 (5 bases each). The V and J ends lost 3 bases and 2 bases respectively, with 22 bases between them. The CDR3 has 18 amino acids. Per germline, CDR1 SGDLS and CDR2 YYNGEE. In DNA, the CDR3 is TGTGCCAGCAGCGCCCCCCGGGACCCGACAACAATCACAGATACGCAGTATTTT. This encodes CASSAPRDPTTITDTQYF.

The chain has TRBV30 and TRBJ2-1; D is uncertain. CDR1 is GTSNPN, CDR2 SVGIG, per germline (reference sequence). This CDR3 has 11 residues. Deletions cut 0 bases from V and 7 bases from J, with 4 bases between. Here the CDR3 DNA reads TGTGCCTGGAGTGTATCGAATGAGCAGTTCTTC. Its protein is CAWSVSNEQFF. The full variable domain, completed using reference TRBV30 and TRBJ2-1, is SQTIHQWPATLVQPVGSPLSLECTVEGTSNPNLYWYRQAAGRGLQLLFYSVGIGQISSEVPQNLSASRPQDRQFILSSKKLLLSDSGFYLCAWSVSNEQFFGPGTRLTVL.

The rearrangement uses TRBV27 and TRBJ2-7; 10 bases line up with TRBD1. The CDR3 is 16 residues long. Germline V gives CDR1 MNHEY, CDR2 SMNVEV (reference sequence). V shed 3 bases and J 0 bases; nucleotides not matched to a gene: 5. The CDR3 reads CASSLWTGGDSYEQYF. For the CDR3, the DNA is TGTGCCAGCAGTTTGTGGACAGGGGGAGACTCCTACGAGCAGTACTTC.

The chain recombines TRBV13 with TRBJ2-7, with 8 positions matching TRBD2. The CDR3 length is 15 residues. J was trimmed by 2 bases and V by 4 bases; bases with no gene match: 7. CDR1 is PRHDT, CDR2 FYEKMQ, per germline (reference sequence). In nucleotides, the CDR3 is TGTGCCAGCAGCTCCGGGAGGGGGGGACCCTACGAGCAGTACTTC. It specifies CASSSGRGGPYEQYF. Looking up the rest from reference TRBV13 and TRBJ2-7 gives the full variable domain: AAGVIQSPRHLIKEKRETATLKCYPIPRHDTVYWYQQGPGQDPQFLISFYEKMQSDKGSIPDRFSAQQFSDYHSELNMSSLELGDSALYFCASSSGRGGPYEQYFGPGTRLTVT.

The rearrangement joins TRBV5-5 to TRBJ2-2; D is perhaps TRBD1 or TRBD2 (5 bases each). Germline CDR1 is SGHKS and CDR2 is YYEKEE (reference sequence). The CDR3 has 12 residues. Trimming took 7 bases from V and 4 from J, leaving 8 bases between them. CDR3 protein: CASEGTTGELFF. The DNA of the CDR3 is TGTGCCAGCGAAGGGACCACCGGGGAGCTGTTTTTT.

V is TRBV7-2 and J is TRBJ2-5; D gene ambiguous. Germline V gene lookup returns CDR1 SGHTA and CDR2 FQGNSA. V shed 2 bases and J shed 2 bases, with 9 bases lying between them. CDR3 length: 14 residues. CDR3 residues: CASSLIGTQETQYF. The CDR3 DNA reads TGTGCCAGCAGCTTAATAGGTACTCAAGAGACCCAGTACTTC.

The count of this clone is one. The rearrangement joins TRBV11-2 to TRBJ2-1; D might be TRBD1 or TRBD2, each matching 5 bases. Germline-derived CDR1 and CDR2 are SGHAT and FQNNGV. The CDR3 is 14 residues long. V was cut by 7 bases and J by 2 bases, with 12 bases left in between. The CDR3 sequence: CASTGTETYNEQFF. The DNA for the CDR3 is TGTGCCAGCACGGGGACGGAGACCTACAATGAGCAGTTCTTC.

The rearrangement uses TRBV4-3 and TRBJ2-2; 8 nucleotides match TRBD1. With V trimmed by 4 bases and J by 3 bases, 13 bases remained unmatched. Germline values: CDR1 LGHNA, CDR2 YSLEER. The CDR3 consists of 18 residues. The CDR3 here is CASSPEVTGQGDTGELFF. As DNA, the CDR3 is TGCGCCAGCAGCCCTGAAGTAACCGGACAGGGAGACACCGGGGAGCTGTTTTTT.

V and J are TRBV10-3 and TRBJ1-1; 7 bases align to TRBD1. Germline CDR1 ENHRY, CDR2 SYGVKD. With V trimmed by 5 bases and J by 4 bases, 13 bases remained unmatched. CDR3 length: 16 residues. CDR3 in amino acids: CAISQDRAGASTEAFF. The CDR3 DNA reads TGTGCCATCAGTCAAGACAGGGCGGGAGCGAGCACTGAAGCTTTCTTT.

The gene calls are TRBV9 and TRBJ1-1; perhaps TRBD1 as D (6 bases). Germline CDR1 and CDR2: SGDLS and YYNGEE. Deletions cut 0 bases from V and 3 bases from J, with 6 bases between. This CDR3 has 13 amino acids. The CDR3, as DNA: TGTGCCAGCAGCGTAGAGGGGGACACTGAAGCTTTCTTT. Residues: CASSVEGDTEAFF.

The chain is built from TRBV5-4 and TRBJ2-5; TRBD2 matches at 11 bases. Trimming took 4 bases from V and 2 from J; bases not matched to a gene: 4. Germline V CDR1 and CDR2: SGHNT, YYREEE (reference sequence). The CDR3 spans 15 residues. In nucleotides, the CDR3 is TGTGCCAGCAGCCCGGGACTAGCGGAGCAAGAGACCCAGTACTTC. It encodes CASSPGLAEQETQYF.

The chain recombines TRBV15 with TRBJ2-5; D not resolved. The better agreement between TRBJ2-7 and the DNA end casts doubt on the J call. The CDR3 length is 16 residues. Germline assignment: CDR1 LNHNV and CDR2 YYDKDF (reference sequence). CDR3 sequence: CATSSLDGAPSYEQYF. CDR3 nucleotide sequence: TGTGCCACCAGCAGCCTGGACGGCGCTCCCTCCTACGAGCAGTACTTC.

This chain connects TRBV10-1 to TRBJ2-1, with TRBD1 matching 8 bases. The V gene end was trimmed by 4 bases and the J gene end by 9 bases; junction bases not matched to a gene: 11. The CDR3 contains 15 residues. Germline V lookup: CDR1 WNHNN, CDR2 SYGVQD (reference sequence). CDR3 residues: CASSATGTGGIEQFF. The DNA for the CDR3 is TGCGCCAGCAGTGCAACCGGGACAGGCGGGATTGAGCAGTTCTTC.

This clone was observed a single time. The chain employs TRBV10-3 and TRBJ2-1, with D possibly being TRBD2 (6 bases). This CDR3 has 14 amino acids. The germline CDR1 and CDR2 sequences are ENHRY and SYGVKD. V was shortened by 6 bases and J by 10 bases, with 19 bases between the two germline ends. The CDR3 spells CAIRFEPGVKEQFF. Here the CDR3 DNA reads TGTGCCATCAGATTTGAACCGGGAGTCAAAGAGCAGTTCTTC.

V is TRBV7-9 and J is TRBJ2-1; D gene ambiguous. There are 10 residues in the CDR3. The V gene lost 5 bases and the J gene lost 5 bases, with 1 base spanning the gap. Germline values: CDR1 SEHNR, CDR2 FQNEAQ (reference sequence). CDR3 nucleotide sequence: TGTGCCAGCAGCGACAATGAGCAGTTCTTC. This translates into CASSDNEQFF.

This rearrangement joins TRBV21-1 to TRBJ2-7; TRBD2 was called by the table and not checked on the DNA. TRBV21-1 is a pseudogene. CDR3 length equals 14 residues. CDR3 protein: CASSKAVRTYEQYF. The DNA for the CDR3 is TGTGCCAGCAGCAAAGCGGTACGGACTTACGAGCAGTACTTC.

CDR3 region: CASSLSVQNVDTQYF. The CDR3 DNA is TGTGCCAGCAGTTTATCTGTACAGAACGTGGATACGCAGTATTTT. The chain carries TRBV27 and TRBJ2-3; D gene ambiguous. The germline V and J ends were trimmed by 0 bases and 6 bases, with 13 bases remaining between them. CDR1 is MNHEY, CDR2 SMNVEV, per germline (reference sequence). This CDR3 spans 15 amino acids.

The rearrangement links TRBV19 to TRBJ2-1; TRBD1 or TRBD2 may be the D gene (5 bases each). The germline CDR1 and CDR2 sequences are LNHDA and SQIVND (reference sequence). V lost 3 bases and J 3 bases, leaving 12 bases between the germline ends. This CDR3 has 15 amino acids. The CDR3 bases are TGTGCCAGTAGTATGCAGGGAGTCTTCTACAATGAGCAGTTCTTC. Translating it yields CASSMQGVFYNEQFF.

This chain links TRBV9 with TRBJ1-4; TRBD1 is a possible D gene (5 bases). Deletions cut 2 bases from V and 4 bases from J, with 12 bases between. Germline V gene data show CDR1 as SGDLS and CDR2 as YYNGEE. CDR3 length equals 15 residues. This chain's CDR3 is CASSVTGTDNEKLFF. The CDR3 nucleotides are TGTGCCAGCAGCGTCACCGGGACGGATAATGAAAAACTGTTTTTT.